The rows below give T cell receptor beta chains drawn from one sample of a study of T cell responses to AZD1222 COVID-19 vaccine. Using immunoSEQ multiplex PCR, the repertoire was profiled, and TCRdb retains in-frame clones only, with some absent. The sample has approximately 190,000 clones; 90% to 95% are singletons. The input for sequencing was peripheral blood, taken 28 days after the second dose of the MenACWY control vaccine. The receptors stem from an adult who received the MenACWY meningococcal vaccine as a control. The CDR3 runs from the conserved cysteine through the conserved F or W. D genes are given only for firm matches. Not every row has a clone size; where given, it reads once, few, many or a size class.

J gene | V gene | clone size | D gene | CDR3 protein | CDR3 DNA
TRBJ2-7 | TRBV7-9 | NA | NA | CASSLGGISSYEQYF | TGTGCCAGCAGCTTAGGGGGGATTTCCTCCTACGAGCAGTACTTC
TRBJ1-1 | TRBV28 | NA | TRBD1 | CASSLRQGGGTEAFF | TGTGCCAGCAGCCTAAGACAGGGGGGGGGCACTGAAGCTTTCTTT
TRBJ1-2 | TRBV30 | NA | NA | CAWSTPSGADYGYTF | TGTGCCTGGAGTACCCCCTCAGGTGCAGACTATGGCTACACCTTC
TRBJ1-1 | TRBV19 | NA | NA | CASSSTANTEAFF | TGTGCCAGTAGTAGTACAGCGAACACTGAAGCTTTCTTT
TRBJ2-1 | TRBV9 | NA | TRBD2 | CASSVSGWLDNEQFF | TGTGCCAGCAGCGTTAGCGGGTGGTTAGACAATGAGCAGTTCTTC
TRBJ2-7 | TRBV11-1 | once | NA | CASSLGGDTYEQYF | TGTGCCAGCAGCTTAGGAGGGGACACCTACGAGCAGTACTTC
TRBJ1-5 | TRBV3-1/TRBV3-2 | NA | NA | CASSQDRGQMQPQHF | TGTGCCAGCAGCCAAGATCGGGGCCAAATGCAGCCCCAGCATTTT
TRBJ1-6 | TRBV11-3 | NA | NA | CASSSGDYPYNSPLHF | TGTGCCAGCAGCTCCGGAGATTACCCCTATAATTCACCCCTCCACTTT
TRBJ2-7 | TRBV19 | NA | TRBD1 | CASSGDRANEGEQYF | TGTGCCAGTAGTGGCGACAGGGCTAACGAGGGCGAGCAGTACTTC
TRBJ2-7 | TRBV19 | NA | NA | CASKLGTPTGEQYF | TGTGCCAGTAAGCTCGGGACACCAACTGGGGAGCAGTACTTC
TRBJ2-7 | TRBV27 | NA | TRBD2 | CASSFGTSGTNEQYF | TGTGCCAGCAGTTTTGGGACTAGCGGGACTAACGAGCAGTACTTC
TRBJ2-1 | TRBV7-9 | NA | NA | CASKAAGYNEQFF | TGTGCCAGCAAGGCAGCAGGGTACAATGAGCAGTTCTTC
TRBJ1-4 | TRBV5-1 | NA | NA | CASSLGDMVREKLFF | TGCGCCAGCAGCTTGGGAGACATGGTTCGGGAAAAACTGTTTTTT
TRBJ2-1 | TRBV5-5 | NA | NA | CASSGIFGGADNEQFF | TGTGCCAGCAGCGGAATTTTTGGGGGAGCGGACAATGAGCAGTTCTTC
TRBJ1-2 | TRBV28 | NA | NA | CASTPWNRNYGYTF | TGTGCCAGCACCCCGTGGAACAGAAACTATGGCTACACCTTC
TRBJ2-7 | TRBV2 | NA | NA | CARWDLREVVDEQYF | TGTGCCAGATGGGATTTGAGGGAGGTCGTCGACGAGCAGTACTTC
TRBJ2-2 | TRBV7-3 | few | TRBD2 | CASSLGLAGVSGELFF | TGTGCCAGCAGCTTAGGACTAGCGGGAGTGTCCGGGGAGCTGTTTTTT
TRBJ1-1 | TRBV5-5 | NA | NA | CASSLAWGENTEAFF | TGTGCCAGCAGCTTGGCCTGGGGGGAGAACACTGAAGCTTTCTTT
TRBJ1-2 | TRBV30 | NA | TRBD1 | CAWRTGVLGYTF | TGTGCCTGGAGGACAGGGGTGCTTGGCTACACCTTC
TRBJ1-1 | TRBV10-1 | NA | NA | CASSEHRFRNTEAFF | TGCGCCAGCAGTGAGCACAGGTTCAGGAACACTGAAGCTTTCTTT
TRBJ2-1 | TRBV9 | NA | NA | CASSVGGQRGHSEQFF | TGTGCCAGCAGCGTAGGGGGACAAAGAGGGCATAGTGAGCAGTTCTTC
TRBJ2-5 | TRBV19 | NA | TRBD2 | CASSGTSGTPGETQYF | TGTGCCAGTAGTGGGACTAGCGGGACGCCCGGAGAGACCCAGTACTTC
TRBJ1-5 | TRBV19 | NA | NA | CASSAQGVSNQPQHF | TGTGCCAGTAGTGCCCAGGGAGTTAGCAATCAGCCCCAGCATTTT
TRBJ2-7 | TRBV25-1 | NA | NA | CASSNYEQYF | TGTGCCAGCAGTAACTACGAGCAGTACTTC
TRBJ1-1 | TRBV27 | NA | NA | CASYSRAAPTNTEAFF | TGTGCCAGCTATTCCCGGGCGGCCCCTACGAACACTGAAGCTTTCTTT
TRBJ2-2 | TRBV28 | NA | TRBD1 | CASSLGTGEVSYTGELFF | TGTGCCAGCAGTTTAGGGACAGGGGAGGTTAGTTACACCGGGGAGCTGTTTTTT
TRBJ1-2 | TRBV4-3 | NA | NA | CASSQDELYGYTF | TGCGCCAGCAGCCAAGATGAGCTTTATGGCTACACCTTC
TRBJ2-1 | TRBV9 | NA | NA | CASSTRGVDEQFF | TGTGCCAGCAGCACCCGGGGCGTCGATGAGCAGTTCTTC
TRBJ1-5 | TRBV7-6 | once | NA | CASSQTGISGEPQHF | TGTGCCAGCAGCCAAACAGGGATCTCCGGGGAGCCCCAGCATTTT
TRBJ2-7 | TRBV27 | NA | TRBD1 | CASSPGGFIDEQYF | TGTGCCAGCAGCCCAGGGGGTTTTATCGACGAGCAGTACTTC
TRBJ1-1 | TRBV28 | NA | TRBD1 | CASSFLPTGRKWTEAFF | TGTGCCAGCAGTTTCCTACCGACAGGGAGGAAATGGACTGAAGCTTTCTTT
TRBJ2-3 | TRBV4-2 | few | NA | CASSQDLNGWGTDTQYF | TGTGCCAGCAGCCAAGATCTTAACGGATGGGGCACAGATACGCAGTATTTT
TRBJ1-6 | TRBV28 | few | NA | CASSDSPYNSPLHF | TGTGCCAGCAGTGACAGCCCTTATAATTCACCCCTCCACTTT
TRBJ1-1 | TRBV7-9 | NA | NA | CASSLLANTEAFF | TGTGCCAGCAGCTTATTAGCAAACACTGAAGCTTTCTTT
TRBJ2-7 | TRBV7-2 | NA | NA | CASSFRDGSWEQYF | TGTGCCAGCAGCTTCCGGGACGGGTCGTGGGAGCAGTACTTC
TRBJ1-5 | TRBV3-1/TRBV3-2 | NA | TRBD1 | CASSHGHRGGQPQHF | TGTGCCAGCAGCCATGGTCACAGGGGTGGTCAGCCCCAGCATTTT
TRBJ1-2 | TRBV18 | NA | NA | CASSPRTVDYGYTF | TGTGCCAGCTCACCCCGGACGGTAGACTATGGCTACACCTTC
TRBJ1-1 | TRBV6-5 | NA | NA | CASSTKGNTEAFF | TGTGCCAGCAGTACAAAGGGGAACACTGAAGCTTTCTTT
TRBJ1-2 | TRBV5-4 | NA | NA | CASSGRDGNYGYTF | TGTGCCAGCAGCGGCCGGGACGGCAACTATGGCTACACCTTC
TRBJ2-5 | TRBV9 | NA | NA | CASNPGELGRETQYF | TGTGCCAGCAACCCCGGGGAACTTGGTCGGGAGACCCAGTACTTC
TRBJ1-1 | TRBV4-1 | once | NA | CASSSTGNTEAFF | TGCGCCAGCAGCTCGACAGGGAACACTGAAGCTTTCTTT
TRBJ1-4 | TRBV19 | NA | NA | CASSMTTTNEKLFF | TGTGCCAGTAGTATGACAACAACTAATGAAAAACTGTTTTTT
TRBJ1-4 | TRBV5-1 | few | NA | CASSYDSIKGTNEKLFF | TGCGCCAGCAGTTATGACTCCATTAAGGGAACTAATGAAAAACTGTTTTTT
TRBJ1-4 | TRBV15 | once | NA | CATSGGRGGEKLFF | TGTGCCACCAGCGGTGGGCGGGGAGGGGAAAAACTGTTTTTT
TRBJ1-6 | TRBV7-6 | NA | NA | CASSGSTANNSPLHF | TGTGCCAGCAGCGGGAGTACAGCGAATAATTCACCCCTCCACTTT
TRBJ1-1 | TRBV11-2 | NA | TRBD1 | CASSVTGGARLTEAFF | TGTGCCAGCAGCGTAACAGGGGGCGCACGGTTAACTGAAGCTTTCTTT
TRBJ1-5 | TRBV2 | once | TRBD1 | CASSGTGVQPQHF | TGTGCCAGCAGTGGGACAGGGGTTCAGCCCCAGCATTTT
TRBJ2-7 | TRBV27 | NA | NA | CASSLSGGVREQYF | TGTGCCAGCAGTTTATCGGGGGGAGTGAGGGAGCAGTACTTC